Listed below are T cell receptor beta chains from one sample, sequenced in a study of identical twins. TCRdb fed the 5' RACE reads into MiXCR, producing one record per CDR3 protein. The table has nearly 900,000 distinct CDR3 sequences, 12% seen once; the top ten hold 1.5% to 2%. This sample also appeared in a second study, on yellow fever vaccine responses in identical twins.

Sequenced material: PBMCs. These receptor sequences come from a woman aged 18-29 years in good health. Each CDR3 is given with its conserved first and last residue. The D gene is left open where the match is weak. Some rows mark clone size as missing; the rest say once, few, many or name a class of expanded clone.

size | J | V | D | DNA | CDR3
many | TRBJ2-3 | TRBV9 | - | TGTGCCAGCAGCGTCCCAAGCACAGATACGCAGTATTTT | CASSVPSTDTQYF
- | TRBJ2-3 | TRBV6-2/TRBV6-3 | - | TGTGCCAGCAGTCCTCGCCTAGGGGGGGATACGCAGTATTTT | CASSPRLGGDTQYF
few | TRBJ1-1 | TRBV9 | - | TGTGCCAGCAGCGTAGAGGGTGCGGAGGGCACTGAAGCTTTCTTT | CASSVEGAEGTEAFF
- | TRBJ2-7 | TRBV2 | - | TGTGCCAGCATCGGGGTCGGCGAGCAGTACTTC | CASIGVGEQYF
few | TRBJ2-1 | TRBV9 | TRBD2 | TGTGCCAGCAGCGTAGAACTAGCGGGGGCCAGCTCCTACAATGAGCAGTTCTTC | CASSVELAGASSYNEQFF
few | TRBJ2-3 | TRBV4-2 | TRBD2 | TGTGCCAGCAGCCAAAGGGGACTAGCGGGAGGGTGGGCAGATACGCAGTATTTT | CASSQRGLAGGWADTQYF
few | TRBJ2-7 | TRBV5-6 | - | TGTGCCAGCAGCTTGGGGGCCTCCGGGGAGCAGTACTTC | CASSLGASGEQYF
few | TRBJ2-1 | TRBV29-1 | - | TGCAGCGTTGAGGACCCGAGACCCCCTTACAATGAGCAGTTCTTC | CSVEDPRPPYNEQFF
many | TRBJ2-6 | TRBV6-2/TRBV6-3 | TRBD1 | TGTGCCAGCAGTCAGGGGGCGCACGCTGGGGCCAACGTCCTGACTTTC | CASSQGAHAGANVLTF
- | TRBJ2-5 | TRBV18 | - | TGTGCCAGCTCACCACCGGGGGACCCCCAAAAGACCCAGTACTTC | CASSPPGDPQKTQYF
few | TRBJ2-7 | TRBV7-3 | - | TGTGCCAGTCCTTACCGGGACCACAATTACTTC | CASPYRDHNYF
many | TRBJ2-7 | TRBV5-1 | - | TGCGCCAGCAGCTTGGACAGACCCTACGAGCAGTACTTC | CASSLDRPYEQYF
few | TRBJ2-7 | TRBV28 | - | TGTGCCAGCAGTTTTACCCTGACAATATACGAGCAGTACTTC | CASSFTLTIYEQYF
- | TRBJ2-7 | TRBV12-5 | - | TGTGCTAGTGGTCCAGACGGGTGGGAGGCCTACGAGCAGTACTTC | CASGPDGWEAYEQYF
few | TRBJ2-5 | TRBV5-1 | - | TGCGCCAGCAGCTTTCAGACAGGATCCTACCAAGAGACCCAGTACTTC | CASSFQTGSYQETQYF
- | TRBJ2-1 | TRBV27 | - | TGTGCCAGCAGTTTATCGGAAGGGGATGAGCAGTTCTTC | CASSLSEGDEQFF
- | TRBJ1-1 | TRBV7-9 | - | TGTGCCAGCAGCTTAGTTCCATCAGGGGTGGGCAACACTGAAGCTTTCTTT | CASSLVPSGVGNTEAFF
- | TRBJ2-3 | TRBV3-1 | TRBD1 | TGTGCCAGCAGCCAGGAGGACAGGCGGACACAGACGCAGTATTTT | CASSQEDRRTQTQYF
- | TRBJ2-3 | TRBV6-5 | TRBD2 | TGTGCCAGCAGTTACCGTCGCGGGACTAGCGGGGGTACAGATACGCAGTATTTT | CASSYRRGTSGGTDTQYF
- | TRBJ2-1 | TRBV29-1 | - | TGCAGCGTTGAAGGGTGGGTCAGGGACGATGAGCAGTTCTTC | CSVEGWVRDDEQFF
- | TRBJ1-6 | TRBV25-1 | - | TGTGCCAGCAGCTCCAGGTACTCTGGGGACAATTCACCCCTCCACTTT | CASSSRYSGDNSPLHF
few | TRBJ1-2 | TRBV4-1 | - | TGCGCCAGCAGCCAAGATGGGGCCAACTATGGCTACACCTTC | CASSQDGANYGYTF
few | TRBJ1-6 | TRBV6-1 | TRBD1 | TGTGCCAGCAGTGAAACAGGGGCAAGGAATTCACCCCTCCACTTT | CASSETGARNSPLHF
few | TRBJ2-5 | TRBV20-1 | TRBD2 | TGCAGTGCTCGGGGGGGACTTCCGGGACTCCAAGAGACCCAGTACTTC | CSARGGLPGLQETQYF
- | TRBJ1-2 | TRBV6-2/TRBV6-3 | - | TGTGCCAGCAGTTACGCGACAGGAAACTATGGCTACACCTTC | CASSYATGNYGYTF
many | TRBJ2-7 | TRBV6-2/TRBV6-3 | TRBD2 | TGTGCCAGCAGTACAGGACTAGCCGAGCAGTACTTC | CASSTGLAEQYF
many | TRBJ2-2 | TRBV5-6 | - | TGTGCCAGCAGCTTGGCCTGGGGGAGATACACCGGGGAGCTGTTTTTT | CASSLAWGRYTGELFF
- | TRBJ2-7 | TRBV2 | - | TGTGCCAGCAGCTCTAGCGAAAGCTCCTACGAGCAGTACTTC | CASSSSESSYEQYF
- | TRBJ2-3 | TRBV20-1 | TRBD1 | TGCAGTGCTAGACAGGGGGCCGACACAGATACGCAGTATTTT | CSARQGADTDTQYF
- | TRBJ1-3 | TRBV10-3 | - | TGTGCCATCCGGGCCCTAGACAGCTCTGGAAACACCATATATTTT | CAIRALDSSGNTIYF
- | TRBJ2-5 | TRBV20-1 | - | TGCAGGGGGAATCGCCAGTACCAAGAGACCCAGTACTTC | CRGNRQYQETQYF
- | TRBJ2-1 | TRBV7-2 | TRBD2 | TGTGCCAGCAGCTCCCGACTAGCGGGAGGCCCCAATGAGCAGTTCTTC | CASSSRLAGGPNEQFF
few | TRBJ2-3 | TRBV10-3 | TRBD2 | TGTGCCACAGAGGGCCTAGCGGGGGGGCCCGGTACGCAGTATTTT | CATEGLAGGPGTQYF
many | TRBJ2-6 | TRBV24-1 | - | TGTGCCACCAGCAGAGGGGTTTATGGGGCCAACGTCCTGACTTTC | CATSRGVYGANVLTF
few | TRBJ1-2 | TRBV7-9 | - | TGTGCCAGCAGCTTAGAGCTACAGGGAAACTATGGCTACACCTTC | CASSLELQGNYGYTF
few | TRBJ2-7 | TRBV12-3/TRBV12-4 | - | TGTGCCAGCAGTTCGTATAGCGGAGGCTACGAGCAGTACTTC | CASSSYSGGYEQYF
- | TRBJ2-3 | TRBV24-1 | TRBD1 | TGTGCCACCAGTGATGCAGACAAGGGGGCTAGAGGTTTCACAGATACGCAGTATTTT | CATSDADKGARGFTDTQYF